This passage covers 4 T cell receptor beta chains from one sample sequenced in a study of blood T cell repertoires in COVID-19 (TCRdb year 2020). Receptors were amplified or captured by the immunoSEQ multiplex PCR assay. What TCRdb holds here is the immuneACCESS table cut down to in-frame rearrangements. Part of the clones is not present; checked against another copy, under half of the missing clones reflect an unresolved V gene, and the others are unexplained. Present in this sample are roughly 43,000 clones, approximately 80% of which were seen just once. 35% to 55% of the sample lies in the top ten. Sequences were obtained from peripheral blood. These receptors all come from a woman of 80 years or more with acute or convalescent COVID-19.

This clone appeared a single time. The rearrangement uses TRBV10-3 and TRBJ2-6; maybe TRBD2 (7 bases). The V end was cut by 6 bases, the J end by 4 bases, with 16 bases between. The CDR3 spans 16 residues. CDR1 is ENHRY, CDR2 SYGVKD, per germline. The CDR3 sequence: CAIRMGGAGGANVLTF. In DNA form, the CDR3 reads TGTGCCATCAGGATGGGGGGGGCTGGAGGGGCCAACGTCCTGACTTTC.

The chain joins TRBV12-3 or TRBV12-4 to TRBJ1-5; D ambiguous. This CDR3 contains 13 residues. V was shortened by 3 bases and J by 4 bases, with 7 bases between the two germline ends. CDR3 region: CASSFSGNQPQHF. The CDR3 DNA sequence: TGTGCCAGCAGTTTTTCGGGAAATCAGCCCCAGCATTTT.

The J gene is TRBJ1-3, the V gene TRBV28; 8 nucleotides align to TRBD1. In germline, CDR1 is MDHEN, CDR2 SYDVKM. The CDR3 sequence is 14 residues long. The V segment lost 7 bases and the J segment 2 bases; nucleotides outside the gene matches: 4. The CDR3 loop is CASNSGGPGNTIYF. Written as DNA, the CDR3 is TGTGCCAGCAACTCAGGGGGCCCTGGAAACACCATATATTTT.

The chain carries TRBV7-9 and TRBJ2-7, with D tentatively TRBD2 (5 bases). The germline V gene encodes CDR1 SEHNR and CDR2 FQNEAQ (reference sequence). The V and J ends lost 3 bases and 7 bases respectively, with 10 bases between them. This CDR3 comprises 12 residues. The CDR3 spells CASSFGKGEQYF. CDR3 sequence (DNA): TGTGCCAGCAGCTTCGGGAAGGGAGAGCAGTACTTC.